The rows below give T cell receptor beta chains drawn from one sample of a study of T cell repertoires in cytomegalovirus infection. Their cognate antigens are unknown. Via MiXCR, TCRdb re-called the reads, giving one row per CDR3 protein. The sample gives hundreds of thousands of distinct CDR3 sequences, about 30% of which show up once; 9.5% to 15% is in the top ten. Here the sequenced sample was cultured CD8+ T cells from PBMCs, taken from culture after CMV antigen stimulation. Receptors originate from a human donor in good health (CMV status not recorded). Some clones in this sample may be carry-over from other donors' samples. Each CDR3 is given with its conserved first and last residue. A D gene is named only where the DNA matches it firmly. Clone size is not always given. Where it is, it says once, few, many or a class for expanded clones.

abundance	j_gene	v_gene	d_gene	CDR3aa	CDR3nt
once	TRBJ2-7	TRBV7-2	.	CASSLYSNHYEQYF	TGTGCCAGCAGCTTATACTCGAACCACTACGAGCAGTACTTC
.	TRBJ2-1	TRBV6-1	TRBD1	CASSPSTGTYNEQFF	TGTGCCAGCAGTCCCTCGACAGGGACCTACAATGAGCAGTTCTTC
.	TRBJ1-1	TRBV6-2/TRBV6-3	TRBD1	CASSYSRTGGAVTEAFF	TGTGCCAGCAGTTACTCGAGGACAGGGGGCGCGGTCACTGAAGCTTTCTTT
.	TRBJ1-2	TRBV12-3/TRBV12-4	.	CASSFLEGSLRGAGVGYTF	TGTGCCAGCAGCTTCCTAGAGGGTTCGTTACGGGGGGCGGGAGTTGGCTACACCTTC
.	TRBJ1-4	TRBV27	TRBD1	CASSPGTAFEKLFF	TGTGCCAGCAGTCCTGGGACAGCCTTTGAAAAACTGTTTTTT
few	TRBJ1-5	TRBV7-9	TRBD1	CASSLVGQGAYSNQPQHF	TGTGCCAGCAGCTTAGTGGGACAGGGGGCGTATAGCAATCAGCCCCAGCATTTT
.	TRBJ2-5	TRBV28	.	CASSFRRRRAETQYF	TGTGCCAGCAGTTTCAGGAGACGGAGAGCCGAGACCCAGTACTTC
.	TRBJ2-3	TRBV4-1	TRBD2	CASSQGLAGGDGTDTQYF	TGCGCCAGCAGCCAGGGACTAGCGGGGGGTGACGGCACAGATACGCAGTATTTT
many	TRBJ1-1	TRBV5-6	TRBD1	CASSLDTGTGFTEAFF	TGTGCCAGCAGCTTGGACACCGGGACAGGGTTCACTGAAGCTTTCTTT
.	TRBJ2-2	TRBV24-1	TRBD2	CATSDSSGGASVGELFF	TGTGCCACCAGTGATAGTAGCGGGGGGGCCTCTGTCGGGGAGCTGTTTTTT
few	TRBJ2-5	TRBV6-2/TRBV6-3	.	CASSLPGTQYF	TGTGCCAGCAGTTTACCGGGGACCCAGTACTTC
many	TRBJ1-5	TRBV7-2	.	CASSLEWGNQPQHF	TGTGCCAGCAGCTTAGAGTGGGGCAATCAGCCCCAGCATTTT
.	TRBJ1-2	TRBV29-1	.	CSVVGQDSNYGYTF	TGCAGCGTTGTCGGGCAGGACTCTAACTATGGCTACACCTTC
.	TRBJ2-3	TRBV12-3/TRBV12-4	TRBD2	CASRPLAGEITDTQYF	TGTGCCAGCAGGCCACTAGCGGGGGAGATCACAGATACGCAGTATTTT
few	TRBJ1-2	TRBV7-9	.	CASSLARRGEDGYTF	TGTGCCAGCAGCTTAGCCAGGAGGGGTGAGGATGGCTACACCTTC
.	TRBJ2-7	TRBV7-9	TRBD2	CASSQGTSGYSYEQYF	TGTGCCAGCAGCCAGGGGACTAGCGGGTACTCCTACGAGCAGTACTTC
.	TRBJ2-5	TRBV5-6	TRBD2	CASSFSGDPQETQYF	TGTGCCAGCAGCTTCAGCGGGGATCCCCAAGAGACCCAGTACTTC